A selection of T cell receptor beta chains follows, all from one sample in a study of shared clonotypes between healthy human individuals. The method was immunoSEQ multiplex PCR; TCRdb's version includes in-frame clones alone and lacks a portion of them. Altogether 1 million to 1.2 million clones are present, around three quarters being singletons, with the ten largest covering 0.89%. The source material was memory CD4+ T cells from PBMCs. The receptor source for this set is a man aged 18 to 29 in good health. Some clones in this sample may be carry-over from other donors' samples. Both conserved end residues are part of each CDR3. A D gene is named only where the DNA matches it firmly. Size is stated for part of the rows, as once, few or many counts, or as a class when the clone is expanded.

cdr3_aa cdr3_nt v_call clone_size j_call d_call
CASSLPQVVPFNEKLFF TGTGCCAGCAGCTTACCCCAGGTGGTCCCTTTTAATGAAAAACTGTTTTTT TRBV7-9 - TRBJ1-4 -
CASSLSIWLGFYQPQHF TGTGCCAGCAGCTTAAGTATTTGGTTGGGGTTCTATCAGCCCCAGCATTTT TRBV11-2 - TRBJ1-5 -
CASMGGQINSPLHF TGCGCCAGCATGGGAGGACAGATCAATTCACCCCTCCACTTT TRBV5-1 - TRBJ1-6 -
CASSDLSGSRTYNEQFF TGTGCCAGCAGCGACCTTAGCGGGAGTCGGACCTACAATGAGCAGTTCTTC TRBV5-4 - TRBJ2-1 TRBD2
CASSQDRGRSYGYTF TGCGCCAGCAGCCAAGATAGGGGGCGATCCTATGGCTACACCTTC TRBV4-1 few TRBJ1-2 TRBD1
CASSVGGTSGIVETQYF TGTGCCAGCAGCGTAGGAGGGACTAGCGGGATAGTGGAGACCCAGTACTTC TRBV9 - TRBJ2-5 TRBD2
CASRGLAGVASEQYF TGCGCCAGCAGGGGACTAGCGGGAGTCGCGAGCGAGCAGTACTTC TRBV5-1 - TRBJ2-7 TRBD2
CASSQSLGASGRVDTQYF TGCGCCAGCAGCCAGTCTCTTGGGGCTAGCGGGAGGGTAGATACGCAGTATTTT TRBV4-3 - TRBJ2-3 TRBD2
CASSSPANKKNIQYF TGTGCCAGCAGCTCCCCGGCGAACAAGAAAAACATTCAGTACTTC TRBV7-8 few TRBJ2-4 -
CASSQDLSQPQHF TGCGCCAGCAGCCAAGATCTGAGTCAGCCCCAGCATTTT TRBV4-3 - TRBJ1-5 -
CASGPGQQETQYF TGTGCTAGTGGCCCGGGACAGCAAGAGACCCAGTACTTC TRBV12-5 - TRBJ2-5 TRBD1
CASSPPGGNTEAFF TGTGCCAGCAGCCCCCCCGGGGGGAACACTGAAGCTTTCTTT TRBV28 few TRBJ1-1 -
CASSQRQGPANYGYTF TGTGCCAGCAGCCAACGACAGGGACCAGCTAACTATGGCTACACCTTC TRBV4-2 - TRBJ1-2 TRBD1
CASSERLAGPSGIPYEQYF TGTGCCAGCAGTGAGAGGCTAGCGGGACCCTCCGGTATACCCTACGAGCAGTACTTC TRBV6-4 - TRBJ2-7 TRBD2
CASSQSGQGRTEAFF TGCGCCAGCAGCCAATCCGGACAGGGGAGAACTGAAGCTTTCTTT TRBV5-1 - TRBJ1-1 TRBD1
CASSLGTSTTYEQYF TGCGCCAGCAGCTTGGGGACTAGTACAACCTACGAGCAGTACTTC TRBV5-1 once TRBJ2-7 TRBD2
CASSRGRTTLYEQYF TGCGCCAGCAGCCGCGGGAGGACAACGCTTTACGAGCAGTACTTC TRBV5-1 - TRBJ2-7 TRBD2
CASSQDRITYEQYF TGCGCCAGCAGCCAAGACCGCATAACCTACGAGCAGTACTTC TRBV4-3 once TRBJ2-7 -
CASSFTIDRSQETQYF TGTGCCAGCAGCTTTACCATAGACAGGAGCCAAGAGACCCAGTACTTC TRBV5-8 - TRBJ2-5 -
CASSKSASNSGANVLTF TGTGCCAGTTCTAAGTCAGCCTCTAACTCTGGGGCCAACGTCCTGACTTTC TRBV2 - TRBJ2-6 -
CASTRRNSEGGYTF TGTGCCAGCACCCGTCGGAACTCGGAGGGAGGCTACACCTTC TRBV5-6 - TRBJ1-2 -
CASSRLAGLKETQYF TGTGCCAGCAGCAGACTAGCGGGACTAAAAGAGACCCAGTACTTC TRBV11-1 - TRBJ2-5 TRBD2
CASSILQAFDQPQHF TGTGCCAGTAGTATCTTACAGGCTTTCGATCAGCCCCAGCATTTT TRBV19 - TRBJ1-5 -
CASSLTRILAKNIQYF TGTGCCAGCAGCTTGACCCGGATCCTCGCGAAAAACATTCAGTACTTC TRBV5-6 - TRBJ2-4 -
CASSISGGDTEAFF TGTGCCAGTAGTATAAGCGGCGGGGACACGGAAGCTTTCTTT TRBV19 - TRBJ1-1 -
CASSLSPGREWETQYF TGTGCCAGCAGCTTAAGCCCGGGCAGGGAGTGGGAGACCCAGTACTTC TRBV7-2 - TRBJ2-5 -
CASSYYFERGDEQYF TGTGCCAGCAGTTACTACTTCGAGAGAGGGGACGAGCAGTACTTC TRBV6-6 once TRBJ2-7 -
CASSSRQGAVGNTIYF TGCGCCAGCAGCTCACGACAGGGGGCTGTTGGAAACACCATATATTTT TRBV5-1 - TRBJ1-3 TRBD1
CASSQTSGRYEQFF TGCGCCAGCAGCCAGACTAGCGGGAGGTATGAGCAGTTCTTC TRBV5-1 - TRBJ2-1 TRBD2
CARRWTGLSNQPQHF TGTGCCAGGAGATGGACAGGGCTTAGCAATCAGCCCCAGCATTTT TRBV27 - TRBJ1-5 TRBD1
CASSPLRAALSYNEQFF TGTGCCAGCAGCCCTCTCCGGGCAGCCCTCTCCTACAATGAGCAGTTCTTC TRBV28 once TRBJ2-1 -
CASNRGGHLYGYTF TGTGCCAGCAACCGGGGGGGGCACCTCTATGGCTACACCTTC TRBV2 - TRBJ1-2 -
CASSWTQEETQYF TGTGCCAGCAGTTGGACACAGGAAGAGACCCAGTACTTC TRBV6-5 - TRBJ2-5 -
CASSRTYRSSYEQYF TGTGCCAGCTCACGCACCTACCGGAGTAGCTACGAGCAGTACTTC TRBV18 - TRBJ2-7 -
CASSYGPGHGYTF TGTGCCAGCAGTTACGGGCCTGGGCATGGCTACACCTTC TRBV6-8 - TRBJ1-2 -
CASRGTSGIRTDTQYF TGCGCCAGCAGGGGTACTAGCGGGATAAGGACAGATACGCAGTATTTT TRBV5-1 once TRBJ2-3 TRBD2
CASSPTALQGFSYEQYF TGTGCCAGCTCACCAACCGCCCTGCAAGGGTTCTCCTACGAGCAGTACTTC TRBV18 - TRBJ2-7 -
CSVGQGAGETQYF TGCAGCGTGGGACAGGGGGCAGGGGAGACCCAGTACTTC TRBV29-1 - TRBJ2-5 TRBD1
CASSATTGIQETQYF TGTGCCAGCAGCGCCACTACAGGAATCCAAGAGACCCAGTACTTC TRBV9 - TRBJ2-5 -
CASSLRDSSYNEQFF TGCGCCAGCAGCTTACGGGATAGCTCCTACAATGAGCAGTTCTTC TRBV5-1 - TRBJ2-1 -